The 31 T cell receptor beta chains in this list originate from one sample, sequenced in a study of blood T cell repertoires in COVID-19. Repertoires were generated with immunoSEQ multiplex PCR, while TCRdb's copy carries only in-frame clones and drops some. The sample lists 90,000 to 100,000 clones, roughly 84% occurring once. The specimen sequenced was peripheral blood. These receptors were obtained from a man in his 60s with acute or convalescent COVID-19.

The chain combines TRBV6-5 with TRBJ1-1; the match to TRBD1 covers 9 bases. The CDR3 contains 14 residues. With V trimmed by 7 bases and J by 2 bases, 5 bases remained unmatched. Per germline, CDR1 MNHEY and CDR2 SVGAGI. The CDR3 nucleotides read TGTGCCAGCACTCCGGGACAGGGAAACACTGAAGCTTTCTTT. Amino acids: CASTPGQGNTEAFF.

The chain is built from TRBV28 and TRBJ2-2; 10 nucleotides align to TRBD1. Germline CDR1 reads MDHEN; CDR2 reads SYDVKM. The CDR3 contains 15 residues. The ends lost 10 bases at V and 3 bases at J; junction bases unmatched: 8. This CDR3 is CATLGQGGYTGELFF. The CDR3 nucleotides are TGTGCCACCCTAGGACAGGGGGGGTACACCGGGGAGCTGTTTTTT.

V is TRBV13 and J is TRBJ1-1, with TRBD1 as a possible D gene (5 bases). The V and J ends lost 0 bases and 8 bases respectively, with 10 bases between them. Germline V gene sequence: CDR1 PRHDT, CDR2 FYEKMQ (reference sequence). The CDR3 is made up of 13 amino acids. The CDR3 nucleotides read TGTGCCAGCAGCTTAGGGAAGCCAGGGGAAGCTTTCTTT. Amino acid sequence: CASSLGKPGEAFF.

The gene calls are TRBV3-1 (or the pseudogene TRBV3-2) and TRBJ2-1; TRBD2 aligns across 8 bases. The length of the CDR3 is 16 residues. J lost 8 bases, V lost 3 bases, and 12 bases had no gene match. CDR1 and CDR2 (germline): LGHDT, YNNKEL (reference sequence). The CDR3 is CASSQMIGGGIDEQFF. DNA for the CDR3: TGTGCCAGCAGCCAGATGATCGGGGGGGGGATCGATGAGCAGTTCTTC.

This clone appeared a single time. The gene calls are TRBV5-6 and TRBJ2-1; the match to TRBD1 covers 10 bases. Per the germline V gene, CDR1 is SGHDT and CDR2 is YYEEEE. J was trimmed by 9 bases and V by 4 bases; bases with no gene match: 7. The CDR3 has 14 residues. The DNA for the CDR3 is TGTGCCAGCAGCCCGGGACAGGGGCCGCGTGAGCAGTTCTTC. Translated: CASSPGQGPREQFF.

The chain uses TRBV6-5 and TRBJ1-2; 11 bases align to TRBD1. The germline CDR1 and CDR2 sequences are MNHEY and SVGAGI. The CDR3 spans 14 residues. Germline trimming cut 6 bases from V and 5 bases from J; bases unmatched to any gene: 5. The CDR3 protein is CASRLGQGAYGYTF. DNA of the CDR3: TGTGCCAGCAGGCTCGGACAGGGGGCTTATGGCTACACCTTC.

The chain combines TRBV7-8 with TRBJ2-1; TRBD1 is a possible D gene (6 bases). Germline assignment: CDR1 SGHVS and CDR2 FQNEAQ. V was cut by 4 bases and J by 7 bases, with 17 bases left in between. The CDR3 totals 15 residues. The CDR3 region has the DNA TGTGCCAGCAGCTCCCTAAACAGGGACGGGAATGAGCAGTTCTTC. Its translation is CASSSLNRDGNEQFF.

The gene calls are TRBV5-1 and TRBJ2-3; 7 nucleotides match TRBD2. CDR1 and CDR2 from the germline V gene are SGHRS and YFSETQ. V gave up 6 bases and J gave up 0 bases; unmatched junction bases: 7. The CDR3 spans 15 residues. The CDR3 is CASTSLASSTDTQYF. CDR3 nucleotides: TGCGCCAGCACCTCACTAGCGTCTAGCACAGATACGCAGTATTTT.

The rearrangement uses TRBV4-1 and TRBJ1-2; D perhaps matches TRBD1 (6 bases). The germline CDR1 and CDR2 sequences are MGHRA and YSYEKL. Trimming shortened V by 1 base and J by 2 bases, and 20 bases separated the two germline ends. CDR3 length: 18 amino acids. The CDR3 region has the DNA TGCGCCAGCAGCCAAGTATTTTTTTCGGACAGTCAGAACTATGGCTACACCTTC. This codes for CASSQVFFSDSQNYGYTF.

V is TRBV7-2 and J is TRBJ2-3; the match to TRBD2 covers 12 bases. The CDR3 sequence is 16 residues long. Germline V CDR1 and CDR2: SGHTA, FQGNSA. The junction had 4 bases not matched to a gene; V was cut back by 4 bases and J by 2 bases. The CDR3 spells CASSSGTSGFTDTQYF. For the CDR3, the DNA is TGTGCCAGCAGCTCCGGGACTAGCGGGTTCACAGATACGCAGTATTTT.

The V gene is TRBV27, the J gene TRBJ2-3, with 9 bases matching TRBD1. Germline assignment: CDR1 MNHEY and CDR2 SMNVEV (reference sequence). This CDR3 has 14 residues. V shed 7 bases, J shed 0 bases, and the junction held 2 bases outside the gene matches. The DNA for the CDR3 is TGTGCCAGCAAAGACAGGGGGAGCACAGATACGCAGTATTTT. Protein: CASKDRGSTDTQYF.

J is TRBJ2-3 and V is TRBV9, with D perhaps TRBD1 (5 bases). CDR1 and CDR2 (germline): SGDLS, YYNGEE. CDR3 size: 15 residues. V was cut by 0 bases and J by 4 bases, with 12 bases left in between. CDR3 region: CASSVVGQGPDTQYF. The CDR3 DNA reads TGTGCCAGCAGCGTAGTGGGGCAGGGCCCAGATACGCAGTATTTT.

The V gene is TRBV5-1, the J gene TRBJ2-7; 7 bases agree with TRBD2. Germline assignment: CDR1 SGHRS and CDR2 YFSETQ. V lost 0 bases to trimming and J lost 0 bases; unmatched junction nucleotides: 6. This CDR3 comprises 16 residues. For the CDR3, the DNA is TGCGCCAGCAGCTTGGGTGTAGCGGGTCTCTCCTACGAGCAGTACTTC. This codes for CASSLGVAGLSYEQYF.

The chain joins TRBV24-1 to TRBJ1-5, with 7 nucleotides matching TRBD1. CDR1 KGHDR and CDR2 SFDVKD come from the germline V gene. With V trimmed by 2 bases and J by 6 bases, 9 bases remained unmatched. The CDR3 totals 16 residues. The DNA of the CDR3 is TGTGCCACCAGTGATTCTTCGGTACAGGGGTTTCAGCCCCAGCATTTT. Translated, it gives CATSDSSVQGFQPQHF.

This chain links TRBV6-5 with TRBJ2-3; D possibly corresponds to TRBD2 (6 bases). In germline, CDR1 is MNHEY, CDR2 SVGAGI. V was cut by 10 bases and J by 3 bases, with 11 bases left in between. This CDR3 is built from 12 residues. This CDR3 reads CATEGRTDTQYF. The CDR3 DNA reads TGTGCCACCGAGGGGAGGACAGATACGCAGTATTTT.

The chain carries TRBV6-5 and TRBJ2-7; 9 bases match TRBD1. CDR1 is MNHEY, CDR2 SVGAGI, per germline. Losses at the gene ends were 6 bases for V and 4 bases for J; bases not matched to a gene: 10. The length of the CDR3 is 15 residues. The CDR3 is CASSVTGTGTYEQYF. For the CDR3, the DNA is TGTGCCAGCAGCGTCACCGGGACAGGGACGTACGAGCAGTACTTC.

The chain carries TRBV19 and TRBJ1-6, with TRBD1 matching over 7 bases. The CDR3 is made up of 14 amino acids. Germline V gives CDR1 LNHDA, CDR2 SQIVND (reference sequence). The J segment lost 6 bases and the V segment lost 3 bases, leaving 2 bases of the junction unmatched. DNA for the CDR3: TGTGCCAGTAGTATCGACAGGGTTAATTCACCCCTCCACTTT. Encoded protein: CASSIDRVNSPLHF.

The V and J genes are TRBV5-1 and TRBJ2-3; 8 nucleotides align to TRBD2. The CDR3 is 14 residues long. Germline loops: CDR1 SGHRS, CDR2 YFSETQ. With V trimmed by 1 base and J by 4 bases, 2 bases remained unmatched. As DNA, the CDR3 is TGCGCCAGCAGCTTGTACGGGGGGGCAGATACGCAGTATTTT. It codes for CASSLYGGADTQYF.

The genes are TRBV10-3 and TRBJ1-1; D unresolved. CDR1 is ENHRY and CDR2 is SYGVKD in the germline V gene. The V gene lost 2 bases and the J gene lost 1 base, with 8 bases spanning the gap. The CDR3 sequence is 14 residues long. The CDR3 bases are TGTGCCATCAGTGAGATGCAGAAGAACACTGAAGCTTTCTTT. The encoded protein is CAISEMQKNTEAFF.

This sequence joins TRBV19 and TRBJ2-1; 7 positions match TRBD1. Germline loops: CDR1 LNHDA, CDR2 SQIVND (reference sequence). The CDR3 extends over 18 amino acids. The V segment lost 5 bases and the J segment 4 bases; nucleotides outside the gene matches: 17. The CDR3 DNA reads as TGTGCCAGTAGTTTCCCCTTAGGGACAGACATCCGATACAATGAGCAGTTCTTC. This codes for CASSFPLGTDIRYNEQFF. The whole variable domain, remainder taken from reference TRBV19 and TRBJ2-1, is DGGITQSPKYLFRKEGQNVTLSCEQNLNHDAMYWYRQDPGQGLRLIYYSQIVNDFQKGDIAEGYSVSREKKESFPLTVTSAQKNPTAFYLCASSFPLGTDIRYNEQFFGPGTRLTVL.

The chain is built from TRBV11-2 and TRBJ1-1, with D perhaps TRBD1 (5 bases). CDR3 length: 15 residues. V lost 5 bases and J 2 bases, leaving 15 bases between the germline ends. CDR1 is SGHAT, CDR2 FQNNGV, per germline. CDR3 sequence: CASSHGPGQNTEAFF. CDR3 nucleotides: TGTGCCAGCAGCCACGGGCCAGGGCAAAACACTGAAGCTTTCTTT. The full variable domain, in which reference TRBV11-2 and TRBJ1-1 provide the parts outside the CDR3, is EAGVAQSPRYKIIEKRQSVAFWCNPISGHATLYWYQQILGQGPKLLIQFQNNGVVDDSQLPKDRFSAERLKGVDSTLKIQPAKLEDSAVYLCASSHGPGQNTEAFFGQGTRLTVV.

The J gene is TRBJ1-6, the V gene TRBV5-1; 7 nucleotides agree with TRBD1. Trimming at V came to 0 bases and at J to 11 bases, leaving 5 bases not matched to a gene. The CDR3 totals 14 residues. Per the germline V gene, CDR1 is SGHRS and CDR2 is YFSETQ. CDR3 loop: CASSLDRGDPPLHF. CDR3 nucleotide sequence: TGCGCCAGCAGCTTGGACAGGGGAGATCCACCCCTCCACTTT.

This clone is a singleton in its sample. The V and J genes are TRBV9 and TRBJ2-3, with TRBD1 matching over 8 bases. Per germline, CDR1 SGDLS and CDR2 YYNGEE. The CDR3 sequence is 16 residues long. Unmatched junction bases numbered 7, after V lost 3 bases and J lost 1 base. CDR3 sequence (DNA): TGTGCCAGCAGCGCCCGACAGGGGTCGGGCACAGATACGCAGTATTTT. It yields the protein CASSARQGSGTDTQYF.

The CDR3 reads CASSVEEYTEAFF. DNA for the CDR3: TGTGCCAGCAGTGTTGAGGAGTACACTGAAGCTTTCTTT. The gene calls are TRBV2 and TRBJ1-1; the D is unclear. The length of the CDR3 is 13 residues. Germline CDR1 and CDR2: SNHLY and FYNNEI. V lost 4 bases, J lost 3 bases, and 9 bases lay in between.

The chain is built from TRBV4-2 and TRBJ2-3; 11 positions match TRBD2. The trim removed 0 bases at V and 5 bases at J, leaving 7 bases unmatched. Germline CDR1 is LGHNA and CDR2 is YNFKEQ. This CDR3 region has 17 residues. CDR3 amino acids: CASSQDPLAGGGDTQYF. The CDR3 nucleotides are TGTGCCAGCAGCCAAGACCCCCTAGCGGGGGGCGGAGATACGCAGTATTTT.

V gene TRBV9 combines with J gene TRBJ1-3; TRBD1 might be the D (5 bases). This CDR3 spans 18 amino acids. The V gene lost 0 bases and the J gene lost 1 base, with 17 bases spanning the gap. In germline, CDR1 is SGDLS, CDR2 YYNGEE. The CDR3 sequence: CASSVGGGTPTSGNTIYF. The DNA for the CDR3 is TGTGCCAGCAGCGTAGGTGGGGGGACCCCCACATCTGGAAACACCATATATTTT.

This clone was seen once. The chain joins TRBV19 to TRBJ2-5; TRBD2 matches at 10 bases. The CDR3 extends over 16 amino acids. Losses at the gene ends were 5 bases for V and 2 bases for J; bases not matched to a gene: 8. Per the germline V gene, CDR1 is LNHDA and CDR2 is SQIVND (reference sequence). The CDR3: CASSLRTSGFQETQYF. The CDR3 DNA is TGTGCCAGTAGTCTACGGACTAGCGGCTTTCAAGAGACCCAGTACTTC.

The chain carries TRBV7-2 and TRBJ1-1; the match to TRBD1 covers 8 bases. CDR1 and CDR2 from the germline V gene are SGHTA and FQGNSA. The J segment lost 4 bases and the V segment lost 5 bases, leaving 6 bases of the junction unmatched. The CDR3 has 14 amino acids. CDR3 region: CASSPQGAGTEAFF. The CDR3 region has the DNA TGTGCCAGCAGCCCCCAGGGGGCGGGCACTGAAGCTTTCTTT.

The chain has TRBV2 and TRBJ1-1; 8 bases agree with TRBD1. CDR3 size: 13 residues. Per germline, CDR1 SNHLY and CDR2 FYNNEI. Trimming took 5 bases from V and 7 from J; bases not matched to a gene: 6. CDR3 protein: CASSPTGGIEAFF. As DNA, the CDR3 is TGTGCCAGCAGTCCCACAGGGGGGATTGAAGCTTTCTTT.

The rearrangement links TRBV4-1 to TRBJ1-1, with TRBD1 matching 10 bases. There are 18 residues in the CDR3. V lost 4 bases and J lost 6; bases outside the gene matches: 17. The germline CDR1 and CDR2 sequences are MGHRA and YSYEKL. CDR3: CASSPKGQGVSYKPEAFF. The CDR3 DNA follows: TGCGCCAGCAGCCCTAAAGGACAGGGGGTTTCTTATAAACCTGAAGCTTTCTTT.

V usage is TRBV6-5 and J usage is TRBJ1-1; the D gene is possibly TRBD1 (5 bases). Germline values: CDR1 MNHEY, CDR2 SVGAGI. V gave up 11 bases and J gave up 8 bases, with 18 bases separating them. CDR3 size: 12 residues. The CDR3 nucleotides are TGTGCCTCCTACCAGGGATCCCGGGAAGCTTTCTTT. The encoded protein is CASYQGSREAFF.